This T cell receptor (beta chain) was documented in a study of T cell responses to AZD1222 COVID-19 vaccine. Trimming left V 8 bases short and J 5 bases short, with 11 bases between. The CDR3 totals 13 residues. Germline CDR1 SGHRS, CDR2 YFSETQ. Profiling relied on immunoSEQ multiplex PCR, and the TCRdb table lists in-frame clones only, not all of them. The data hold 150,000 to 200,000 clones, with 88% observed a single time. The sequence was collected from an adult in good health. The chain recombines TRBV5-1 with TRBJ1-6; D remains unclear. Here the sequenced sample was peripheral blood, taken on day 0 of AZD1222 vaccination. CDR3 sequence reads: CASRTLDNSPLHF. The DNA for the CDR3 is TGCGCCAGTCGGACTTTAGATAATTCACCCCTCCACTTT.